These 29 T cell receptor beta chains came from one sample sequenced in a study of T cell responses to AZD1222 COVID-19 vaccine. Generated by immunoSEQ multiplex PCR, the TCRdb table keeps only in-frame clones and is missing some. The profile shows some 140,000 clones, around 90% of them singletons. The sequences come from peripheral blood, collected on day 0 of AZD1222 vaccination. The receptor set was obtained from an adult in good health.

V and J are TRBV28 and TRBJ1-2; 7 positions match TRBD1. The CDR3 has 14 amino acids. Unmatched junction bases numbered 4, after V lost 2 bases and J lost 4 bases. CDR1 is MDHEN and CDR2 is SYDVKM in the germline V gene. CDR3 bases: TGTGCCAGCAGTTTACTGACAGGGAGCTATGGCTACACCTTC. This encodes CASSLLTGSYGYTF.

This clone was detected once. J is TRBJ2-2 and V is TRBV28, with TRBD2 identical over 8 bases. V shed 8 bases, J shed 6 bases, and the junction held 8 bases outside the gene matches. Germline assignment: CDR1 MDHEN and CDR2 SYDVKM. The length of the CDR3 is 14 residues. The CDR3 DNA is TGTGCCAGCTTAAATGCGGGGGGATCCGGGGAGCTGTTTTTT. It specifies CASLNAGGSGELFF.

V and J are TRBV11-2 and TRBJ1-1; 9 positions match TRBD1. The CDR3 runs to 18 residues. With V trimmed by 5 bases and J by 1 base, 14 bases remained unmatched. Germline CDR1 reads SGHAT; CDR2 reads FQNNGV. The CDR3 is CASSEESASGQGNTEAFF. The CDR3 nucleotides are TGTGCCAGCAGCGAAGAGTCGGCGTCGGGACAGGGGAACACTGAAGCTTTCTTT.

The chain uses TRBV2 and TRBJ2-7; 10 nucleotides match TRBD1. Per germline, CDR1 SNHLY and CDR2 FYNNEI. V lost 5 bases and J lost 12; bases outside the gene matches: 10. The CDR3 runs 13 residues. Here the CDR3 reads CASSSTGGSPRYF. Written as DNA, the CDR3 is TGTGCCAGCAGTTCGACAGGGGGCTCGCCTCGGTACTTC.

The chain is built from TRBV28 and TRBJ1-6; the D is unclear. The ends were cut back, 6 bases at V and 9 bases at J, with 15 bases in the middle. There are 14 residues in the CDR3. Germline V gene sequence: CDR1 MDHEN, CDR2 SYDVKM. CDR3 sequence reads: CASRLGQPISPLHF. The CDR3 DNA follows: TGTGCCAGCAGGCTAGGCCAACCGATTTCACCCCTCCACTTT.

V and J are TRBV6-4 and TRBJ2-3; D not certain. The CDR3 runs to 13 residues. Between the trimmed V and J ends, which lost 2 bases and 6 bases, there was a span of 9 bases. The germline V gene encodes CDR1 MRHNA and CDR2 SNTAGT. The CDR3 region is CASSDGPEDTQYF. In nucleotides, the CDR3 is TGTGCCAGCAGTGACGGACCGGAGGATACGCAGTATTTT.

This clone was seen just once. The chain employs TRBV5-6 and TRBJ1-3, with unresolved D. The germline gives CDR1 SGHDT, CDR2 YYEEEE. This CDR3 is built from 14 residues. V lost 4 bases and J 1 base, leaving 9 bases between the germline ends. The CDR3 sequence: CASSLGPSGNTIYF. CDR3 coding DNA: TGTGCCAGCAGCCTCGGACCATCTGGAAACACCATATATTTT.

The V call is TRBV4-2, the J call TRBJ1-6; TRBD1 might be the D (5 bases). Germline V gives CDR1 LGHNA, CDR2 YNFKEQ. The CDR3 loop spans 14 amino acids. The V gene lost 5 bases and the J gene lost 9 bases, with 14 bases spanning the gap. The DNA of the CDR3 is TGTGCCAGCAGCAACGGGGCCCGGGGTTCACCCCTCCACTTT. This codes for CASSNGARGSPLHF.

This clone has more than one count but fewer than ten. Within the sample, other DNA sequences also encode this same CDR3. This rearrangement joins TRBV28 to TRBJ1-4, with 7 bases identical to TRBD1. CDR3 size: 14 residues. Trimming cost V 6 bases and J 5 bases; bases outside gene matches: 6. Germline V lookup: CDR1 MDHEN, CDR2 SYDVKM. The CDR3 bases are TGTGCCAGCAGCACCAGGGGGTTAAATGAAAAACTGTTTTTT. Residues: CASSTRGLNEKLFF.

The chain recombines TRBV19 with TRBJ2-6; D may be TRBD2 (6 bases). CDR3 length: 16 amino acids. V lost 6 bases and J lost 1, with 13 bases in between. CDR1 LNHDA and CDR2 SQIVND come from the germline V gene (reference sequence). The CDR3 DNA is TGTGCCAGTAGAGGGACTGAGGGGTCTGGGGCCAACGTCCTGACTTTC. Protein product: CASRGTEGSGANVLTF. Based on the CDR3 plus reference TRBV19 and TRBJ2-6, the full variable domain is DGGITQSPKYLFRKEGQNVTLSCEQNLNHDAMYWYRQDPGQGLRLIYYSQIVNDFQKGDIAEGYSVSREKKESFPLTVTSAQKNPTAFYLCASRGTEGSGANVLTFGAGSRLTVL.

The rearrangement joins TRBV5-4 to TRBJ2-6; 7 bases agree with TRBD2. The V and J ends lost 1 base and 2 bases, in that order; junction bases with no gene match: 6. This CDR3 is 17 amino acids long. Per the germline V gene, CDR1 is SGHNT and CDR2 is YYREEE (reference sequence). CDR3 sequence: CASSLRMAGAGANVLTF. The CDR3 nucleotides read TGTGCCAGCAGCTTGAGGATGGCGGGGGCTGGGGCCAACGTCCTGACTTTC.

The rearrangement joins TRBV10-3 to TRBJ1-2; D gene ambiguous. The germline V gene encodes CDR1 ENHRY and CDR2 SYGVKD. The length of the CDR3 is 12 residues. Between the trimmed V and J ends, which lost 0 bases and 4 bases, there was a span of 3 bases. The CDR3: CAISESAYGYTF. The CDR3 coding sequence is TGTGCCATCAGTGAGTCGGCCTATGGCTACACCTTC.

This chain uses TRBV5-1 with TRBJ1-1, with TRBD1 identical over 8 bases. The trim removed 4 bases at V and 0 bases at J, leaving 5 bases unmatched. The CDR3 has 15 residues. Germline CDR1 is SGHRS and CDR2 is YFSETQ. CDR3 DNA: TGCGCCAGCAGCGGGACAGGTCCCGTGAACACTGAAGCTTTCTTT. Amino acids: CASSGTGPVNTEAFF.

This chain uses TRBV5-4 with TRBJ2-3; 7 bases are shared with TRBD2. This CDR3 is 17 amino acids long. CDR1 SGHNT and CDR2 YYREEE come from the germline V gene (reference sequence). Unmatched junction bases numbered 12, after V lost 5 bases and J lost 0 bases. CDR3 region: CASSVAFGGYSTDTQYF. The DNA for the CDR3 is TGTGCCAGCAGTGTGGCCTTCGGGGGGTATAGCACAGATACGCAGTATTTT.

The chain employs TRBV19 and TRBJ2-3; D possibly corresponds to TRBD2 (5 bases). The CDR3 extends over 13 amino acids. Germline assignment: CDR1 LNHDA and CDR2 SQIVND (reference sequence). V was shortened by 3 bases and J by 7 bases, with 11 bases between the two germline ends. The CDR3, as DNA: TGTGCCAGTAGTATGGGGAGACTTAATACGCAGTATTTT. Residues: CASSMGRLNTQYF.

This clone was seen a single time. The J gene is TRBJ2-5, the V gene TRBV24-1; D may be TRBD1 (6 bases). CDR1 and CDR2 (germline): KGHDR, SFDVKD. Trimming removed 1 base at V and 2 bases at J, with 13 bases between. The CDR3 covers 16 residues. The CDR3 nucleotides read TGTGCCACCAGTGATTTTATGGCAGGGGTACAAGAGACCCAGTACTTC. It translates to CATSDFMAGVQETQYF.

V and J are TRBV28 and TRBJ2-5, with a weak D call TRBD1 (6 bases). With 7 bases removed from V and 4 bases from J, the gap between germline ends came to 19 bases. Germline-derived CDR1 and CDR2 are MDHEN and SYDVKM. The CDR3 length is 15 residues. The DNA of the CDR3 is TGTGCCAGCAAGGGTCTAGGGGGTTACGGAGAGACCCAGTACTTC. It is translated as CASKGLGGYGETQYF.

The chain joins TRBV10-3 to TRBJ1-5, with TRBD1 matching over 9 bases. The ends lost 7 bases at V and 3 bases at J; junction bases unmatched: 7. Germline V gene sequence: CDR1 ENHRY, CDR2 SYGVKD. The CDR3 sequence is 15 residues long. Here the CDR3 reads CAIKGDRDHNQPQHF. The CDR3 DNA follows: TGTGCCATCAAGGGGGACAGGGATCACAATCAGCCCCAGCATTTT.

The chain's CDR3 is CASSFGLRGQPQHF. CDR3 bases: TGTGCCAGCAGTTTCGGACTAAGAGGTCAGCCCCAGCATTTT. The V gene is TRBV28, the J gene TRBJ1-5; D not resolved. The CDR3 has 14 amino acids. V lost 3 bases, J lost 6 bases, and 12 bases lay in between. Germline CDR1 reads MDHEN; CDR2 reads SYDVKM.

The genes are TRBV28 and TRBJ1-2; D uncertain. The CDR3 covers 13 residues. Germline-derived CDR1 and CDR2 are MDHEN and SYDVKM. Trimming took 4 bases from V and 5 from J, leaving 11 bases between them. The CDR3 region has the DNA TGTGCCAGCAGTTCCTGGGTATGGTATGGCTACACCTTC. It specifies CASSSWVWYGYTF.

This rearrangement joins TRBV15 to TRBJ1-5; D remains ambiguous. The germline CDR1 and CDR2 sequences are LNHNV and YYDKDF (reference sequence). Trimming pared 0 bases from V and 7 bases from J, leaving 4 bases between. The CDR3 runs to 12 residues. The CDR3 loop reads CATSRDWQPQHF. CDR3 sequence (DNA): TGTGCCACCAGCAGAGATTGGCAGCCCCAGCATTTT.

CDR3 loop: CASMGSTDTQYF. The DNA of the CDR3 is TGTGCCAGCATGGGTAGCACAGATACGCAGTATTTT. This chain joins TRBV2 and TRBJ2-3; D remains unclear. V was clipped by 7 bases and J by 0 bases, with 5 bases between them. The CDR3 is made up of 12 amino acids. Germline CDR1 and CDR2: SNHLY and FYNNEI.

A single count supports this clone. For the CDR3, the DNA is TGTGCTACCGGCCAGGGAGGCTTCAATCAGCCCCAGCATTTT. Its protein is CATGQGGFNQPQHF. This chain uses TRBV6-5 with TRBJ1-5; D might be TRBD1 (5 bases). The length of the CDR3 is 14 residues. CDR1 is MNHEY and CDR2 is SVGAGI in the germline V gene.

The rearrangement uses TRBV14 and TRBJ2-1; 9 nucleotides align to TRBD2. Losses at the gene ends were 4 bases for V and 6 bases for J; bases not matched to a gene: 10. The germline V gene has CDR1 SGHDN and CDR2 FVKESK. The CDR3 sequence is 16 residues long. CDR3 in amino acids: CASSRLRLAVSNEQFF. For the CDR3, the DNA is TGTGCCAGCAGCCGGCTCAGACTAGCGGTGAGCAATGAGCAGTTCTTC. The entire variable domain, with the rest obtained from reference TRBV14 and TRBJ2-1, is as follows: EAGVTQFPSHSVIEKGQTVTLRCDPISGHDNLYWYRRVMGKEIKFLLHFVKESKQDESGMPNNRFLAERTGGTYSTLKVQPAELEDSGVYFCASSRLRLAVSNEQFFGPGTRLTVL.

V and J are TRBV28 and TRBJ2-7; 10 bases fit TRBD2. CDR1 and CDR2 from the germline V gene are MDHEN and SYDVKM. Trimming cost V 4 bases and J 1 base; bases outside gene matches: 1. The CDR3 length is 14 residues. In DNA, the CDR3 is TGTGCCAGCAGTTCGACTAGCGGGTCCTACGAGCAGTACTTC. It yields the protein CASSSTSGSYEQYF.

J is TRBJ2-3 and V is TRBV27; perhaps TRBD1 as D (6 bases). CDR1 MNHEY and CDR2 SMNVEV come from the germline V gene (reference sequence). CDR3 length: 14 amino acids. Trimming took 6 bases from V and 6 from J, leaving 16 bases between them. The DNA for the CDR3 is TGTGCCAGCAGAATCACGCAGGGGCTGGATACGCAGTATTTT. The encoded protein is CASRITQGLDTQYF.

This chain connects TRBV6-5 to TRBJ1-2; 7 bases are shared with TRBD1. The J segment lost 10 bases and the V segment lost 7 bases, leaving 15 bases of the junction unmatched. From germline, CDR1 is MNHEY and CDR2 SVGAGI. The CDR3 totals 14 residues. The CDR3 sequence is CASTSGGAPGHYTF. The CDR3 coding sequence is TGTGCCAGCACCTCAGGGGGAGCCCCAGGGCACTACACCTTC.

The chain links TRBV9 to TRBJ2-5, with 7 nucleotides matching TRBD1. There are 14 residues in the CDR3. Germline V lookup: CDR1 SGDLS, CDR2 YYNGEE. V trimming: 2 bases; J trimming: 4 bases; junction bases outside the gene matches: 5. CDR3 bases: TGTGCCAGCAGCGTCGGACAGGTGGGAGAGACCCAGTACTTC. Its protein is CASSVGQVGETQYF.

The chain is built from TRBV19 and TRBJ2-1; unclear D gene. Germline values: CDR1 LNHDA, CDR2 SQIVND (reference sequence). This CDR3 spans 14 amino acids. Deletions cut 1 base from V and 5 bases from J, with 9 bases between. This CDR3 reads CASSIGWAHNEQFF. The CDR3 DNA sequence: TGTGCCAGTAGTATAGGTTGGGCTCACAATGAGCAGTTCTTC.